This TCR beta chain was profiled in a study of shared clonotypes between healthy human individuals. Study context: Three plates were used per donor for CD4 naive, three for CD4 memory, two for CD8 naive and one for CD8 memory.

General study results and limits: Donors were few, which limited the genetic and exposure-history diversity represented. Of the naive CD4 clonotypes, around 5.2% were shared across a handful of donors. Larger estimated richness was generally seen in naive subsets than in memory subsets.

Naive-designated CD8 cells lacked CD45RO, were positively enriched for CCR7, and omitted terminally differentiated effector memory CD45RA+ cells. The table came from immunoSEQ multiplex PCR; TCRdb's copy has only in-frame clones and leaves some out. Here the sample spans roughly 2,000,000 clones, 93% being singletons. A note on this clone: The antigen is unknown.

From germline, CDR1 is SGHAT and CDR2 FQNNGV. Trimming pared 4 bases from V and 6 bases from J, leaving 7 bases between. The CDR3 length is 12 residues. Sequenced material: naive CD8+ T cells from PBMCs. The TCR originated in a man younger than 30 in good health. Some clones in this sample may be carry-over from other donors' samples. The chain is built from TRBV11-2 and TRBJ2-1; the D gene is possibly TRBD1 (6 bases). CDR3 coding DNA: TGTGCCAGCAGCTGGGGGCGCAATGAGCAGTTCTTC. This translates into CASSWGRNEQFF.